These T cell receptor beta chains were read from a single sample in a study of cytotoxic CD8 clonotypes in ibrutinib-treated CLL. Method: immunoSEQ multiplex PCR; TCRdb's copy keeps in-frame clones and lacks some. The sample has more than 140,000 clones, roughly 80% seen once. Sequencing used PBMCs, obtained after 12 months of ibrutinib treatment. These receptors were collected from a human donor with chronic lymphocytic leukemia. Both conserved end residues are part of each CDR3. Each record gives: J gene, V gene, CDR3 protein.

TRBJ1-5 TRBV28 CASGYRDRGNQPQHF
TRBJ2-7 TRBV2 CASREYYEQYF
TRBJ1-2 TRBV4-1 CASSPQGATGRNYGYTF
TRBJ1-2 TRBV28 CASSLNLGRGGYTF
TRBJ1-2 TRBV14 CASSPIRNYGYTF
TRBJ1-5 TRBV6-1 CASSGQNPNSNQPQHF
TRBJ1-1 TRBV6-5 CASSYAGRVRTEAFF
TRBJ2-7 TRBV27 CASSLRGGRDYEQYF
TRBJ2-7 TRBV6-5 CASSYGREQYF
TRBJ1-3 TRBV21-1 CASQGEEHSGNTIYF
TRBJ2-7 TRBV7-9 CASSEIGRDRFEQYF
TRBJ1-1 TRBV18 CASSPRQVEAFF
TRBJ1-2 TRBV6-1 CASSRDRTNYGYTF
TRBJ2-7 TRBV27 CASRPIQGMGEQYF
TRBJ2-7 TRBV12-2 CASRNGTSGTRYEQYF
TRBJ2-7 TRBV7-9 CASSDWRVSSYEQYF
TRBJ2-7 TRBV6-5 CASSRPWLDEQYF
TRBJ1-3 TRBV5-1 CASSTPGTGAGNTIYF
TRBJ1-5 TRBV7-2 CASSLAGPGPNQPQHF
TRBJ2-7 TRBV25-1 CASTDTRENPYEQYF
TRBJ2-7 TRBV13 CASSFLLAGVSSYEQYF
TRBJ2-1 TRBV9 CASTRGGTVDEQFF